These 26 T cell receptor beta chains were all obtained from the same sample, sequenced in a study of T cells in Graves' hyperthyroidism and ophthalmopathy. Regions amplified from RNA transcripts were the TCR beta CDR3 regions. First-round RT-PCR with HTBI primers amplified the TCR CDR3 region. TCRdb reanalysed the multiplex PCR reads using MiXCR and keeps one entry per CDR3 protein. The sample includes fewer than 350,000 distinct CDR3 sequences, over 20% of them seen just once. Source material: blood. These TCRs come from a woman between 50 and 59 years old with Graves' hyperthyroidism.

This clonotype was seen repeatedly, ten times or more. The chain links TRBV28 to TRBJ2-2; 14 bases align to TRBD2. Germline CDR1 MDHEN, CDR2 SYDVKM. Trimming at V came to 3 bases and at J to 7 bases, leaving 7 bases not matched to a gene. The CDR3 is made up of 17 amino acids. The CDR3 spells CASSLGGLAGVGGELFF. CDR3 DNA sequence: TGTGCCAGCAGTTTGGGGGGACTAGCGGGAGTCGGCGGGGAGCTGTTTTTT.

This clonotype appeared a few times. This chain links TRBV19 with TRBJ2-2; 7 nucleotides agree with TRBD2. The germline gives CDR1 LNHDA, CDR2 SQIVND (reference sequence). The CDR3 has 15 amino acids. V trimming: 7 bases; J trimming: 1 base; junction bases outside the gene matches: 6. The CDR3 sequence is CASKSASGNTGELFF. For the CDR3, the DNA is TGTGCCAGTAAGTCGGCTAGCGGGAACACCGGGGAGCTGTTTTTT.

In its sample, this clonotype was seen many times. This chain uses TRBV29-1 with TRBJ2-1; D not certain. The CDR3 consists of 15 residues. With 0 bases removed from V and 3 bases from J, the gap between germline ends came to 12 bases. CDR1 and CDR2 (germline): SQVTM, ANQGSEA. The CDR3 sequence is CSVEDFGVSYNEQFF. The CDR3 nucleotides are TGCAGCGTTGAAGATTTTGGGGTAAGCTACAATGAGCAGTTCTTC.

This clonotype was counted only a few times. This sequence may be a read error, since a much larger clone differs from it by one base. The CDR3 nucleotides read TGTGCCAACAGTTACGGGGGACCTTTCAGAGGGTACGAGCAGTACTTC. This codes for CANSYGGPFRGYEQYF. This chain uses TRBV6-9 with TRBJ2-7; D is perhaps TRBD2 (6 bases). CDR1 is MNHGY, CDR2 SVAAGI, per germline. The CDR3 covers 16 residues.

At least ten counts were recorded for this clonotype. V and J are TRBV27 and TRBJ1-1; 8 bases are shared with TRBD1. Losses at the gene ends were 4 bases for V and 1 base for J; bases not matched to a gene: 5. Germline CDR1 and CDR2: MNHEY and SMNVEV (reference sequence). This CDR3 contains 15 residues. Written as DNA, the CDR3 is TGTGCCAGCAGTTCCCAGGGGGCAGGGAACACTGAAGCTTTCTTT. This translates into CASSSQGAGNTEAFF.

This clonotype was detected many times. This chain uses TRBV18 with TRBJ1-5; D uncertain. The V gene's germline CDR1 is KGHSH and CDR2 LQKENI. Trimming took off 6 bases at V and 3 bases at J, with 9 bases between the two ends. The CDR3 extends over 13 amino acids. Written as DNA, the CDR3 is TGTGCCAGCTCCCCGGACTCCAATCAGCCCCAGCATTTT. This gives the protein CASSPDSNQPQHF.

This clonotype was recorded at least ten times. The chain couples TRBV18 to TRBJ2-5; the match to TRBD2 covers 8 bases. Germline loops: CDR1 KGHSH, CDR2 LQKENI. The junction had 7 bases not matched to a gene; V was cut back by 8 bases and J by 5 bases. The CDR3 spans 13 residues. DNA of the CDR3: TGTGCCAGCACTTCTCGGGAGGGGGAGACCCAGTACTTC. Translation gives CASTSREGETQYF.

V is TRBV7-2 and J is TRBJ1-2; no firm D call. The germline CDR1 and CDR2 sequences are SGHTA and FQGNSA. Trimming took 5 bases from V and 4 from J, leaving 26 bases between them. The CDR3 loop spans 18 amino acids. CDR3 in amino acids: CASSPRGQDAPSAYGYTF. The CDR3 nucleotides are TGTGCCAGCAGCCCCCGCGGGCAGGATGCCCCATCGGCCTATGGCTACACCTTC.

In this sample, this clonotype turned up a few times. CDR3 in DNA: TGTGCCAGCAGTGTCCCGGGACAGGGGGCTAGCTACGAGCAGTACTTC. Protein product: CASSVPGQGASYEQYF. The chain uses TRBV28 and TRBJ2-7; the match to TRBD1 covers 12 bases. The CDR3 has 16 amino acids. CDR1 MDHEN and CDR2 SYDVKM come from the germline V gene. V trimming: 5 bases; J trimming: 3 bases; junction bases outside the gene matches: 8.

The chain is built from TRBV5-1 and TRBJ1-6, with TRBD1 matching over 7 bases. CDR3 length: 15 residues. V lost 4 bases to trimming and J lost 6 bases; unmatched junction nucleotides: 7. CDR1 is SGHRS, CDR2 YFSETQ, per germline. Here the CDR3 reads CASSKLTGTNSPLHF. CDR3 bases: TGCGCCAGCAGCAAACTGACAGGGACTAATTCACCCCTCCACTTT.

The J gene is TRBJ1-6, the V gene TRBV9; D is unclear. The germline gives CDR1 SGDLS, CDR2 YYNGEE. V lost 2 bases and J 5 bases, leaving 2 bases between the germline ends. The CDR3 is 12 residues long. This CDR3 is CASSVNNSPLHF. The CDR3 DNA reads TGTGCCAGCAGCGTCAATAATTCACCCCTCCACTTT. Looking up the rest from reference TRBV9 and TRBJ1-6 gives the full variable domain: DSGVTQTPKHLITATGQRVTLRCSPRSGDLSVYWYQQSLDQGLQFLIQYYNGEERAKGNILERFSAQQFPDLHSELNLSSLELGDSALYFCASSVNNSPLHFGNGTRLTVT.

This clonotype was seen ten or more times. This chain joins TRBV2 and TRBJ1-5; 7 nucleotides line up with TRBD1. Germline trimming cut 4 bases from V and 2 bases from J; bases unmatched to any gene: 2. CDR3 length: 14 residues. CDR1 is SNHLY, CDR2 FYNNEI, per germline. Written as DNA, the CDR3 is TGTGCCAGCAGTGCAGGGGGTGGCAATCAGCCCCAGCATTTT. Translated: CASSAGGGNQPQHF.

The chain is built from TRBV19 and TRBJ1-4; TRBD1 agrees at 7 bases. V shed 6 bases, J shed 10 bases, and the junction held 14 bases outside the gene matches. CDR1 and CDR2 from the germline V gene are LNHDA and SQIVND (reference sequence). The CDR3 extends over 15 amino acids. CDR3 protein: CASSPEDRVSGKLFF. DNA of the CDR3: TGTGCCAGTAGCCCCGAAGACAGGGTCTCTGGAAAACTGTTTTTT.

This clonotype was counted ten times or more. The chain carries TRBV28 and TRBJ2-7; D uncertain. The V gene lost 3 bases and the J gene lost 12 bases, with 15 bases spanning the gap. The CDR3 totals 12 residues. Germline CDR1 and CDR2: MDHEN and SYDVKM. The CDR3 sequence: CASSFPNGSRYF. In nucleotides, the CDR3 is TGTGCCAGCAGTTTTCCCAACGGTTCTAGGTACTTC.

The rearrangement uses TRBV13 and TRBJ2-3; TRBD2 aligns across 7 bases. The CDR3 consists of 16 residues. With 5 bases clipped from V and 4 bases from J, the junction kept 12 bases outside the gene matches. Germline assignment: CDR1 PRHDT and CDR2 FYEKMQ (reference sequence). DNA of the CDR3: TGTGCCAGCAGCACGAGCCCGGCGGGAGCGGCAGATACGCAGTATTTT. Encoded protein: CASSTSPAGAADTQYF.

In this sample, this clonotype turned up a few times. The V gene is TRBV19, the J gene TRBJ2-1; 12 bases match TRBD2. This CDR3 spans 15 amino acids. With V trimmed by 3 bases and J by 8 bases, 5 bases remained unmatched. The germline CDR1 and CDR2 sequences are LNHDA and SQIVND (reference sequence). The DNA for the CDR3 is TGTGCCAGTAGTATGGGACTAGCGGGCGGGGATGAGCAGTTCTTC. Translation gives CASSMGLAGGDEQFF. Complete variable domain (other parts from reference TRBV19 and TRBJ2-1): DGGITQSPKYLFRKEGQNVTLSCEQNLNHDAMYWYRQDPGQGLRLIYYSQIVNDFQKGDIAEGYSVSREKKESFPLTVTSAQKNPTAFYLCASSMGLAGGDEQFFGPGTRLTVL.

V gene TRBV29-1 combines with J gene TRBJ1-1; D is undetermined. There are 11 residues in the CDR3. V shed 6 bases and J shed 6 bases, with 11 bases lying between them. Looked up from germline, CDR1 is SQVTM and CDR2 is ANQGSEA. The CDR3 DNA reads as TGCAGCGTCGAGGGAAGCGCTGAAGCTTTCTTT. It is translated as CSVEGSAEAFF.

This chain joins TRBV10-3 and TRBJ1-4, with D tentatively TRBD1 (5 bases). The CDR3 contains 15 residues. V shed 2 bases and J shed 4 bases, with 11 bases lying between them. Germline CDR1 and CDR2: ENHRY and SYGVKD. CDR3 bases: TGTGCCATCAGTGAGGCCGGGACCCTTAATGAAAAACTGTTTTTT. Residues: CAISEAGTLNEKLFF.

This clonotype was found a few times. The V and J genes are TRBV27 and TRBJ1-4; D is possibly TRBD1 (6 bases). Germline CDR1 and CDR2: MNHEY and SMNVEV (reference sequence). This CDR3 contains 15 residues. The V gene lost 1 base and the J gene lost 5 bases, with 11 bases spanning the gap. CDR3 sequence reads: CASSLYGQLNEKLFF. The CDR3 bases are TGTGCCAGCAGTTTATATGGACAGTTAAATGAAAAACTGTTTTTT.

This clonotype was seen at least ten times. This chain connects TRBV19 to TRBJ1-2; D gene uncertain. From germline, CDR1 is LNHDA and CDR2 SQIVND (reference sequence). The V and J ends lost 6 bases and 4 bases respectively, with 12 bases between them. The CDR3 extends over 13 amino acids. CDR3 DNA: TGTGCCAGTAGCAATGGGGTCGGCTATGGCTACACCTTC. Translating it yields CASSNGVGYGYTF.

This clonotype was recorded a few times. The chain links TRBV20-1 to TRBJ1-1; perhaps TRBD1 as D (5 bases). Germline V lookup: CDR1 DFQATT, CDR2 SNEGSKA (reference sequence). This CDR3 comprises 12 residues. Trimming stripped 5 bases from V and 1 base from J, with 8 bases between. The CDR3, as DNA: TGCAGTGCTGCAGGGCCGAACACTGAAGCTTTCTTT. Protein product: CSAAGPNTEAFF.

In nucleotides, the CDR3 is TGTGCCAGCAGCTTAGGTCCGCTCAGCAATCAGCCCCAGCATTTT. It codes for CASSLGPLSNQPQHF. The genes are TRBV7-2 and TRBJ1-5; D uncertain. The germline V and J ends were trimmed by 1 base and 1 base, with 8 bases remaining between them. CDR1 and CDR2 from the germline V gene are SGHTA and FQGNSA. This CDR3 contains 15 residues.

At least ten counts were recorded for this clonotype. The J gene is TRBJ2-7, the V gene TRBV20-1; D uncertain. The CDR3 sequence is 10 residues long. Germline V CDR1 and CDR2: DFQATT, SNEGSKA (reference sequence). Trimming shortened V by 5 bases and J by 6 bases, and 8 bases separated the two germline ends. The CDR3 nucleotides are TGCAGTGCTGGAGTAGCCGAGCAGTACTTC. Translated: CSAGVAEQYF.

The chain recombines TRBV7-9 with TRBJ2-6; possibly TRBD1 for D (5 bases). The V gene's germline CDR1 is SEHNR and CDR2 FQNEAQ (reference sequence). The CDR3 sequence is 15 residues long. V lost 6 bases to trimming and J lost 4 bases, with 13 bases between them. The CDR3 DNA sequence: TGTGCCAGCAGTCCTCCAGGGCGCGGGGCCAACGTCCTGACTTTC. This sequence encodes CASSPPGRGANVLTF.

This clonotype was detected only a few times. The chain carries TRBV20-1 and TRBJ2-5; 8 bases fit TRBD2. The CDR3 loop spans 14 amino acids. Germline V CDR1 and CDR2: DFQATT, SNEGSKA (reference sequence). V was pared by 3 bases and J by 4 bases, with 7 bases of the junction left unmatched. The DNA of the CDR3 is TGCAGTGCTAGTATCTCGCGGGGGGTAGAGACCCAGTACTTC. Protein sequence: CSASISRGVETQYF.

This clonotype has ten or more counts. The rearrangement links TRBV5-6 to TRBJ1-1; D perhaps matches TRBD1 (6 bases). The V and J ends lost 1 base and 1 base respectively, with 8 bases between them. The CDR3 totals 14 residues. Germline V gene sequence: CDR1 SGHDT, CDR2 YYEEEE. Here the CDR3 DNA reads TGTGCCAGCAGCTTGATGGACAGGAACACTGAAGCTTTCTTT. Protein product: CASSLMDRNTEAFF.